Listed here are 15 T cell receptor beta chains from one sample, sequenced in a study of cytomegalovirus exposure and HLA in healthy donors. A multiplex PCR was run with 60 Vbeta primers and 13 Jbeta primers. TCRdb's copy holds only in-frame clones and misses some; the assay was immunoSEQ multiplex PCR. This table holds 150,000 to 200,000 clones, about 62% found once. Sequenced input: PBMCs. These receptors all come from a man in his forties in good health and CMV-seronegative.

The chain employs TRBV7-2 and TRBJ1-1; D is uncertain. This CDR3 spans 15 amino acids. Trimming shortened V by 6 bases and J by 1 base, and 15 bases separated the two germline ends. Germline CDR1 reads SGHTA; CDR2 reads FQGNSA. The CDR3 sequence: CASSPSRGGNTEAFF. CDR3 nucleotides: TGTGCCAGCAGTCCCTCCCGAGGCGGGAACACTGAAGCTTTCTTT.

CDR3 in amino acids: CASSQSGYIGTEAFF. For the CDR3, the DNA is TGTGCCAGCAGCCAATCCGGTTATATCGGGACTGAAGCTTTCTTT. The chain has TRBV16 and TRBJ1-1; D not certain. Germline CDR1 KGHSY, CDR2 FQNENV. The CDR3 covers 15 residues. Between the trimmed V and J ends, which lost 0 bases and 5 bases, there was a span of 13 bases.

This rearrangement joins TRBV5-1 to TRBJ2-6; D ambiguous. This CDR3 comprises 14 residues. Germline V gene data show CDR1 as SGHRS and CDR2 as YFSETQ. V was shortened by 2 bases and J by 1 base, with 4 bases between the two germline ends. Here the CDR3 DNA reads TGCGCCAGCAGCTTTGAGTCTGGGGCCAACGTCCTGACTTTC. The encoded protein is CASSFESGANVLTF. Complete variable domain (other parts from reference TRBV5-1 and TRBJ2-6): KAGVTQTPRYLIKTRGQQVTLSCSPISGHRSVSWYQQTPGQGLQFLFEYFSETQRNKGNFPGRFSGRQFSNSRSEMNVSTLELGDSALYLCASSFESGANVLTFGAGSRLTVL.

The chain is built from TRBV5-4 and TRBJ2-1; D might be TRBD1 (6 bases). Germline CDR1 and CDR2: SGHNT and YYREEE (reference sequence). Trimming took 3 bases from V and 6 from J, leaving 7 bases between them. The CDR3 is 12 residues long. The CDR3 coding sequence is TGTGCCAGCAGCTCCAGGGGCAATGAGCAGTTCTTC. As protein: CASSSRGNEQFF.

The chain has TRBV5-6 and TRBJ2-3; 12 bases line up with TRBD2. Germline CDR1 and CDR2: SGHDT and YYEEEE. J lost 6 bases, V lost 6 bases, and 8 bases had no gene match. The CDR3 is 15 amino acids. The CDR3 loop reads CASNLLAGGSDTQYF. As DNA, the CDR3 is TGTGCCAGCAACCTACTAGCGGGGGGCTCCGATACGCAGTATTTT. Drawing the rest from reference TRBV5-6 and TRBJ2-3, the complete variable domain is DAGVTQSPTHLIKTRGQQVTLRCSPKSGHDTVSWYQQALGQGPQFIFQYYEEEERQRGNFPDRFSGHQFPNYSSELNVNALLLGDSALYLCASNLLAGGSDTQYFGPGTRLTVL.

The J gene is TRBJ2-1, the V gene TRBV4-1; a possible D gene is TRBD1 (7 bases). Trimming left V 1 base short and J 7 bases short, with 14 bases between. The CDR3 extends over 15 amino acids. Germline V lookup: CDR1 MGHRA, CDR2 YSYEKL. DNA of the CDR3: TGCGCCAGCAGCCAAGCAGGGGGAGGACTAAATGAGCAGTTCTTC. This gives the protein CASSQAGGGLNEQFF.

DNA for the CDR3: TGTGCCACCGGCGGTGGACAGGGGCCTTACGAGCAGTACTTC. This codes for CATGGGQGPYEQYF. This rearrangement joins TRBV19 to TRBJ2-7; TRBD1 matches 9 bases. V shed 10 bases, J shed 4 bases, and the junction held 11 bases outside the gene matches. This CDR3 is built from 14 residues. Germline V gene data show CDR1 as LNHDA and CDR2 as SQIVND (reference sequence).

This clone has just a few counts. The junction departs from the called germline gene at one end, perhaps through a read error. The J gene is TRBJ1-2, the V gene TRBV7-9, with TRBD1 matching over 8 bases. CDR1 SEHNR and CDR2 FQNEAQ come from the germline V gene (reference sequence). The CDR3 runs 14 residues. The CDR3 DNA sequence: TGTTCCAGCAGCTACCTCGACAGGGGCAACGGCTACACCTTC. This gives the protein CSSSYLDRGNGYTF.

This clone came up a few times. The gene calls are TRBV4-2 and TRBJ2-7, with D tentatively TRBD2 (5 bases). The V end lost 2 bases, the J end lost 0 bases, and 14 bases lay between the germline ends. The germline CDR1 and CDR2 sequences are LGHNA and YNFKEQ. The CDR3 totals 16 residues. The CDR3 is CASSQSAGQSSYEQYF. The CDR3, as DNA: TGTGCCAGCAGCCAATCCGCGGGCCAGAGCTCCTACGAGCAGTACTTC.

This clone turned up a few times. The chain carries TRBV29-1 and TRBJ1-2; 7 positions agree with TRBD1. The CDR3 totals 14 residues. CDR1 and CDR2 (germline): SQVTM, ANQGSEA. Trimming at V came to 7 bases and at J to 6 bases, leaving 14 bases not matched to a gene. In DNA, the CDR3 is TGCAGCGCTCGACCGGGACAGCTGTACAATGGCTACACCTTC. Translated, it gives CSARPGQLYNGYTF.

This clone was picked up a small number of times. The V and J genes are TRBV6-5 and TRBJ2-7; 7 nucleotides align to TRBD2. The length of the CDR3 is 16 residues. Germline loops: CDR1 MNHEY, CDR2 SVGAGI. V shed 0 bases and J 2 bases; nucleotides not matched to a gene: 7. The CDR3 loop is CASSYSVSGITYEQYF. CDR3 DNA sequence: TGTGCCAGCAGTTACTCCGTGAGCGGGATAACCTACGAGCAGTACTTC.

This clone occurred a few times. The chain couples TRBV5-4 to TRBJ2-3, with 7 bases that match TRBD1. Germline V gene data show CDR1 as SGHNT and CDR2 as YYREEE (reference sequence). The CDR3 covers 16 residues. Trimming cost V 3 bases and J 0 bases; bases outside gene matches: 7. This CDR3 is CASSSRDRPSTDTQYF. As DNA, the CDR3 is TGTGCCAGCAGCTCCCGGGACAGACCTAGCACAGATACGCAGTATTTT.

The J gene is TRBJ1-2, the V gene TRBV18; 7 bases line up with TRBD1. CDR1 and CDR2 (germline): KGHSH, LQKENI. This CDR3 region has 16 residues. Germline trimming cut 0 bases from V and 5 bases from J; bases unmatched to any gene: 9. The CDR3 is CASSPPTSTGRYGYTF. Here the CDR3 DNA reads TGTGCCAGCTCACCACCCACCTCGACAGGGAGGTATGGCTACACCTTC.

The rearrangement uses TRBV5-1 and TRBJ2-1, with D possibly TRBD1 on 6 matching bases. The CDR3 consists of 15 residues. The germline V gene has CDR1 SGHRS and CDR2 YFSETQ. Trimming shortened V by 4 bases and J by 9 bases, and 20 bases separated the two germline ends. The CDR3 DNA reads as TGCGCCAGCAGCCTGTTCGGGGACAAAGGCGGTGAGCAGTTCTTC. Amino acids: CASSLFGDKGGEQFF.

The chain employs TRBV2 and TRBJ2-7; tentatively, D is TRBD2 (8 bases). There are 14 residues in the CDR3. Trimming removed 6 bases at V and 4 bases at J, with 16 bases between. Germline CDR1 reads SNHLY; CDR2 reads FYNNEI. CDR3 in amino acids: CASSVGRGQYEQYF. CDR3 nucleotides: TGTGCCAGCAGCGTCGGGAGGGGGCAGTACGAGCAGTACTTC.